A selection of T cell receptor beta chains follows, all from one sample in a study of T cells after yellow fever vaccination. TCRdb itself ran the 5' RACE reads through MiXCR, one entry per CDR3 protein. The sample has some 170,000 distinct CDR3 sequences; 7% to 10% are singletons. Specimen: CD8+ T cells sorted from PBMCs, collected 45 days after the yellow fever booster vaccination. The receptors here all came from a man between 18 and 29 years old who received the YFV17D yellow fever vaccine. Each CDR3 is given with its conserved first and last residue. The D gene is left open where the match is weak. Expanded clones get a size class; other rows say once, few or many, or leave the size out.

j_gene	v_gene	d_gene	abundance	CDR3nt	CDR3aa
TRBJ1-6	TRBV7-9	TRBD1	many	TGTGCCAGCAGCCCGGGACAGCATAATTCACCCCTCCACTTT	CASSPGQHNSPLHF
TRBJ2-7	TRBV4-1	TRBD1	few	TGCGCCAGCAGCCAAGTGGAACAGGGGGCTTACGAGCAGTACTTC	CASSQVEQGAYEQYF
TRBJ1-4	TRBV7-9	TRBD1	NA	TGTGCCAGCAGCGGGCGGGACAGTCCAACTAATGAAAAACTGTTTTTT	CASSGRDSPTNEKLFF
TRBJ1-5	TRBV27	NA	few	TGTGCCAGCAGTTTAAGTATGGATCAGCCCCAGCATTTT	CASSLSMDQPQHF
TRBJ1-1	TRBV7-2	NA	NA	TGTGCCAGCAAATTCCCAGGCTCGAACACTGAAGCTTTCTTT	CASKFPGSNTEAFF
TRBJ2-6	TRBV19	NA	few	TGTGCCAGTAGACCTGGACCCCGACCGTCCGCTGGGGCCAACGTCCTGACTTTC	CASRPGPRPSAGANVLTF
TRBJ1-1	TRBV24-1	NA	NA	TGTGCCACCAGTGACGGTGGGACTGAAGCTTTCTTT	CATSDGGTEAFF
TRBJ2-5	TRBV7-3	TRBD2	NA	TGTGCCAGCAGCTTTAGCGGGGGGGCCGAAGAGACCCAGTACTTC	CASSFSGGAEETQYF
TRBJ2-1	TRBV4-2	NA	many	TGTGCCAGCAGCCAAGAACTCTACAATGAGCAGTTCTTC	CASSQELYNEQFF
TRBJ1-2	TRBV6-2/TRBV6-3	TRBD1	few	TGTGCCAGCAGCACCCACGGGACAGTACTCTATGGCTACACCTTC	CASSTHGTVLYGYTF
TRBJ2-5	TRBV11-2	NA	NA	TGTGCCAGCAGCTTAGATTACGACTTCCAAGAGACCCAGTACTTC	CASSLDYDFQETQYF
TRBJ2-1	TRBV6-5	NA	NA	TGTGCCAGCAGTTACTCTATTCTCCTTTCAAATGAGCAGTTCTTC	CASSYSILLSNEQFF
TRBJ1-1	TRBV7-9	TRBD1	NA	TGTGCCAGCGACCTCTCACAGGGGGAGGACACTGAAGCTTTCTTT	CASDLSQGEDTEAFF
TRBJ1-1	TRBV4-1	NA	few	TGCGCCAGCAGCCAAGATCCATCGGGCCCTGAAGCTTTCTTT	CASSQDPSGPEAFF
TRBJ2-5	TRBV6-5	TRBD1	NA	TGTGCCAGCAGTTACGGGACAGCTCGACAAGAGACCCAGTACTTC	CASSYGTARQETQYF
TRBJ2-7	TRBV7-9	TRBD1	few	TGTGCCAGCAGCTCGGACAGGGACCACGAGCAGTACTTC	CASSSDRDHEQYF
TRBJ1-4	TRBV5-6	NA	few	TGTGCCAGCAGCTTGGGTGGCATTAATGAAAAACTGTTTTTT	CASSLGGINEKLFF
TRBJ2-2	TRBV6-4	TRBD1	many	TGTGCCAGCAGTGACAAGACAGGGGGCCCCGGGGAGCTGTTTTTT	CASSDKTGGPGELFF
TRBJ1-2	TRBV7-9	NA	NA	TGTGCCAGCGCCCGTGGGGTAATCTATGGCTACACCTTC	CASARGVIYGYTF
TRBJ2-2	TRBV5-4	NA	few	TGTGCCAGCAGCTTGGGGACAACCGGGGCCGGGGAGCTGTTTTTT	CASSLGTTGAGELFF
TRBJ2-2	TRBV19	NA	many	TGTGCCAGTAGTACGGGACTTACGAACACCGGGGAGCTGTTTTTT	CASSTGLTNTGELFF
TRBJ2-1	TRBV5-1	NA	few	TGCGCCAGCAGCTTGGCGACTGATGAGCAGTTCTTC	CASSLATDEQFF
TRBJ2-7	TRBV4-3	NA	NA	TGCGCCAGCAGCCCCGCCGCAGGCTACGAGCAGTACTTC	CASSPAAGYEQYF
TRBJ2-5	TRBV9	NA	many	TGTGCCAGCAGCGTAGCTGGAGGGGCCGGCCGGGAGACCCAGTACTTC	CASSVAGGAGRETQYF
TRBJ2-2	TRBV25-1	TRBD1	many	TGTGCCAGCTCCTGGACAGGAAACACCGGGGAGCTGTTTTTT	CASSWTGNTGELFF
TRBJ1-1	TRBV7-9	NA	NA	TGTGCCAGCAGCCCCGACGACACTGAAGCTTTCTTT	CASSPDDTEAFF
TRBJ1-5	TRBV12-3/TRBV12-4	NA	few	TGTGCCAGCAGTTTGAAGGTTGAACAGCCCCAGCATTTT	CASSLKVEQPQHF
TRBJ1-1	TRBV6-5	TRBD1	NA	TGTGCCAGCAGTTACTCGGGGACAGGGGCTGAAGCTTTCTTT	CASSYSGTGAEAFF
TRBJ2-1	TRBV10-3	NA	NA	TGTGCCATCAGTGAGGCAACAGACCCCTACAATGAGCAGTTCTTC	CAISEATDPYNEQFF
TRBJ2-7	TRBV9	TRBD1	few	TGTGCCAGCAGCGTAGCTGGGACAGGGGGGGAACAGCAGTACTTC	CASSVAGTGGEQQYF
TRBJ2-7	TRBV12-3/TRBV12-4	NA	NA	TGTGCCAGCAGTTTTGCGGGGGCCCTCTACGAGCAGTACTTC	CASSFAGALYEQYF
TRBJ1-2	TRBV7-9	TRBD1	many	TGTGCCAGCAGCCGGACAGGGCGTAACTATGGCTACACCTTC	CASSRTGRNYGYTF
TRBJ1-1	TRBV4-1	NA	few	TGCGCCACCCAGCCCGTCCCCTCCGAGGAGAGGACTGAAGCTTTCTTT	CATQPVPSEERTEAFF
TRBJ2-1	TRBV5-8	NA	few	TGTGCCAGCAGCTTGGGACAGCCCCTGGCAGGCAATGAGCAGTTCTTC	CASSLGQPLAGNEQFF
TRBJ1-4	TRBV7-9	NA	few	TGTGCCAGCAGCTACACCGCGGGGGGTAATGAAAAACTGTTTTTT	CASSYTAGGNEKLFF
TRBJ1-2	TRBV6-5	NA	few	TGTGCCAGCAGGGCGAGCTTGAGGATTGACTATGGCTACACCTTC	CASRASLRIDYGYTF
TRBJ1-1	TRBV6-5	NA	few	TGTGCCAGCAGTTATGGAGAAGGCACTGAAGCTTTCTTT	CASSYGEGTEAFF
TRBJ1-1	TRBV3-1	NA	NA	TGTGCCAGCAGCCAAGCCTCGACAGGGAACACTGAAGCTTTCTTT	CASSQASTGNTEAFF
TRBJ2-1	TRBV2	NA	few	TGTGCCAGCAGTGAAGCGCTTGACGAGGTCCATGAGCAGTTCTTC	CASSEALDEVHEQFF
TRBJ1-5	TRBV11-2	NA	few	TGTGCCAGCAGCTTAGCGGTCAGTCATAGCAATCAGCCCCAGCATTTT	CASSLAVSHSNQPQHF
TRBJ2-1	TRBV12-3/TRBV12-4	NA	many	TGTGCCAGCAGTAGGTCGAGTATGCCCTACAATGAGCAGTTCTTC	CASSRSSMPYNEQFF
TRBJ2-1	TRBV4-3	TRBD2	few	TGCGCCAGCAGCCAAGATAATCTAGCGGGGGGCGTGAATGAGCAGTTCTTC	CASSQDNLAGGVNEQFF
TRBJ2-3	TRBV12-3/TRBV12-4	NA	many	TGTGCCAGCAGTCCCGGACAACACGAGGGTACGCAGTATTTT	CASSPGQHEGTQYF
TRBJ1-2	TRBV11-2	NA	few	TGTGCCAGCAGCTTGGCGGCAGGAGAAATCTATGGCTACACCTTC	CASSLAAGEIYGYTF
TRBJ2-1	TRBV12-3/TRBV12-4	NA	NA	TGTGCCAGCCAACTGGGCGGCTTGGGGCAGTTCTTC	CASQLGGLGQFF
TRBJ2-1	TRBV6-2/TRBV6-3	TRBD2	NA	TGTGCCAGCAGTTACGCGGCGGGGGGAATTAATTACAATGAGCAGTTCTTC	CASSYAAGGINYNEQFF
TRBJ2-1	TRBV12-3/TRBV12-4	TRBD1	NA	TGTGCCAGCATCCCGGACAGGGGAGGATTCAATGAGCAGTTCTTC	CASIPDRGGFNEQFF
TRBJ1-5	TRBV4-1	NA	few	TGCGCCAGCAGCCAACTCAGGGGAGATCAGCCCCAGCATTTT	CASSQLRGDQPQHF
TRBJ2-3	TRBV7-6	NA	NA	TGTGCCAGCAGCTTAGGGCTAGTAGCTGATACGCAGTATTTT	CASSLGLVADTQYF
TRBJ1-1	TRBV6-5	NA	NA	TGTGCCAGCAGTTACTCAGACAGGTTCACTGAAGCTTTCTTT	CASSYSDRFTEAFF